The present TCR beta chain was sequenced within a study of metastatic and nonmetastatic thyroid tumors. Study results and limitations: As reported, TCR beta diversity in blood and tumor was significantly higher in malignant thyroid tumors than in benign nodules.

Turning to this clone: The antigen is undetermined.

Via MiXCR, TCRdb re-called the PCR reads. Of about 16,000 clones listed, about 30% were seen once; the top ten hold about 13%. Until they underwent thyroid surgery, no patient had received any treatment. The V segment lost 6 bases and the J segment 3 bases; nucleotides outside the gene matches: 14. Germline assignment: CDR1 MNHEY and CDR2 SVGEGT. The CDR3 length is 16 residues. V usage is TRBV6-2 or TRBV6-3 and J usage is TRBJ2-7, with TRBD2 identical over 7 bases. The sequencing sample was made of tumor tissue. This TCR came from a male donor with papillary thyroid cancer or a benign thyroid nodule (not recorded which). Some clones in this sample may be carry-over from other donors' samples. Here the CDR3 reads CASRPLLELAFYEQYF. The DNA for the CDR3 is TGTGCCAGCAGGCCGCTTCTGGAACTAGCGTTCTACGAGCAGTACTTC.